Shown below are 22 T cell receptor beta chains from a single sample sequenced in a study of blood T cell repertoires in COVID-19 (dated by TCRdb to the early 2020s). Library generation was performed with the immunoSEQ multiplex PCR assay. Sourced from immuneACCESS, this table was stored by TCRdb with only in-frame sequences that have V and J called. A share of the clones is absent; for the studies checked, an unresolved V gene accounts for under half, and the remainder has no known explanation. This sample gives about 110,000 clones in total; approximately 86% of them show up just once. The leading ten clones occupy 4% to 5.5% of the sample. The material sequenced was peripheral blood. The receptors were sampled from a man aged 40-55 years with acute or convalescent COVID-19.

This chain uses TRBV30 with TRBJ2-1, with a tentative D call TRBD2 (6 bases). Germline values: CDR1 GTSNPN, CDR2 SVGIG (reference sequence). V dropped 3 bases and J dropped 3 bases, with 9 bases sitting between them. This CDR3 region has 13 residues. The CDR3 region is CAWRGGFYNEQFF. CDR3 sequence (DNA): TGTGCCTGGAGGGGGGGTTTCTACAATGAGCAGTTCTTC.

The chain links TRBV7-2 to TRBJ1-6; no clear D. The CDR3 has 16 amino acids. Germline CDR1 is SGHTA and CDR2 is FQGNSA. The V and J ends lost 5 bases and 6 bases respectively, with 17 bases between them. The CDR3 loop reads CASSPRGGGINSPLHF. CDR3 in DNA: TGTGCCAGCAGCCCCCGCGGCGGAGGGATTAATTCACCCCTCCACTTT.

This sequence joins TRBV6-5 and TRBJ1-5; 9 bases are a match to TRBD1. Germline CDR1 MNHEY, CDR2 SVGAGI. V shed 6 bases, J shed 2 bases, and the junction held 2 bases outside the gene matches. There are 14 residues in the CDR3. For the CDR3, the DNA is TGTGCCAGCAGCCGGGACAGGGGCAATCAGCCCCAGCATTTT. The encoded protein is CASSRDRGNQPQHF.

The chain combines TRBV3-1 (or the pseudogene TRBV3-2) with TRBJ2-1; 7 bases are shared with TRBD2. The CDR3 has 15 amino acids. Germline V gene sequence: CDR1 LGHDT, CDR2 YNNKEL (reference sequence). V shed 1 base and J 5 bases; nucleotides not matched to a gene: 5. DNA for the CDR3: TGTGCCAGCAGCCAAGCCGGGACTACCAACAATGAGCAGTTCTTC. Amino acid sequence: CASSQAGTTNNEQFF.

The chain joins TRBV11-2 to TRBJ2-7; TRBD1 is a possible D gene (5 bases). V was trimmed by 0 bases and J by 1 base, leaving 10 bases between them. The CDR3 runs 15 residues. Germline V CDR1 and CDR2: SGHAT, FQNNGV. CDR3 sequence: CASSLDLTASYEQYF. CDR3 DNA: TGTGCCAGCAGCTTAGATCTGACAGCGTCCTACGAGCAGTACTTC.

V is TRBV5-1 and J is TRBJ1-1; 11 bases are shared with TRBD1. V was clipped by 4 bases and J by 6 bases; unmatched bases: 5. In germline, CDR1 is SGHRS, CDR2 YFSETQ. This CDR3 has 14 residues. The CDR3 here is CASSRTGGFAEAFF. The CDR3 DNA is TGCGCCAGCAGCCGGACAGGGGGCTTCGCTGAAGCTTTCTTT.

The V call is TRBV6-5, the J call TRBJ1-2; no definite D call. V shed 5 bases and J shed 2 bases, with 9 bases lying between them. From germline, CDR1 is MNHEY and CDR2 SVGAGI. This CDR3 comprises 13 residues. DNA for the CDR3: TGTGCCAGCAGTCCAGGCATCAACTATGGCTACACCTTC. This gives the protein CASSPGINYGYTF.

The rearrangement uses TRBV5-1 and TRBJ2-1; 7 bases fit TRBD1. Germline CDR1 and CDR2: SGHRS and YFSETQ. The CDR3 spans 18 residues. J was trimmed by 6 bases and V by 0 bases; bases with no gene match: 15. The CDR3: CASSLAWLRQGVSNEQFF. In DNA form, the CDR3 reads TGCGCCAGCAGCTTGGCCTGGTTGCGACAGGGAGTATCCAATGAGCAGTTCTTC.

V usage is TRBV12-5 and J usage is TRBJ1-1; no firm D call. Germline V gene data show CDR1 as LGHNT and CDR2 as FRNRAP. The CDR3 totals 13 residues. V was cut by 2 bases and J by 3 bases, with 7 bases left in between. CDR3 coding DNA: TGTGCTAGTGGTTTGAAACTGGACACTGAAGCTTTCTTT. Amino acids: CASGLKLDTEAFF. Using reference TRBV12-5 and TRBJ1-1 for the parts outside the CDR3, the full variable domain is DARVTQTPRHKVTEMGQEVTMRCQPILGHNTVFWYRQTMMQGLELLAYFRNRAPLDDSGMPKDRFSAEMPDATLATLKIQPSEPRDSAVYFCASGLKLDTEAFFGQGTRLTVV.

The V and J genes are TRBV30 and TRBJ1-2; tentative D call: TRBD1 (5 bases). Trimming shortened V by 5 bases and J by 7 bases, and 17 bases separated the two germline ends. Germline V gene data show CDR1 as GTSNPN and CDR2 as SVGIG (reference sequence). This CDR3 comprises 13 residues. DNA for the CDR3: TGTGCCTGGGACCGAGGCAGGGAGGGTGGCTACACCTTC. It codes for CAWDRGREGGYTF.

The chain has TRBV27 and TRBJ1-1; D not resolved. CDR3 length: 13 amino acids. Trimming removed 3 bases from V and 4 bases from J, with 9 bases in between. Per the germline V gene, CDR1 is MNHEY and CDR2 is SMNVEV (reference sequence). This CDR3 is CASSFGGGTEAFF. CDR3 DNA: TGTGCCAGCAGTTTCGGAGGTGGCACTGAAGCTTTCTTT.

This sequence joins TRBV4-3 and TRBJ1-2; tentative D call: TRBD1 (5 bases). The CDR3 is 13 amino acids. The V gene lost 1 base and the J gene lost 13 bases, with 16 bases spanning the gap. Germline-derived CDR1 and CDR2 are LGHNA and YSLEER. This chain's CDR3 is CASSQALGGGRTF. The CDR3 bases are TGCGCCAGCAGCCAAGCATTAGGCGGGGGTCGCACCTTC.

The V and J genes are TRBV27 and TRBJ1-2; tentatively, D is TRBD1 (6 bases). The CDR3 length is 14 residues. V dropped 5 bases and J dropped 4 bases, with 14 bases sitting between them. Per germline, CDR1 MNHEY and CDR2 SMNVEV (reference sequence). The CDR3 sequence is CASSPITGTYGYTF. CDR3 in DNA: TGTGCCAGCAGTCCCATTACAGGGACCTATGGCTACACCTTC.

The chain uses TRBV4-1 and TRBJ2-5, with 9 bases that match TRBD1. CDR3 length equals 17 residues. V gave up 2 bases and J gave up 5 bases; unmatched junction bases: 12. The V gene's germline CDR1 is MGHRA and CDR2 YSYEKL. In nucleotides, the CDR3 is TGCGCCAGCAGCCAAAGGGGGGATGGACAGGGGATGGAGACCCAGTACTTC. As protein: CASSQRGDGQGMETQYF.

V usage is TRBV10-3 and J usage is TRBJ1-1, with 7 bases identical to TRBD1. V dropped 6 bases and J dropped 4; count of bases not matched to a gene: 5. The CDR3 runs to 13 residues. Germline-derived CDR1 and CDR2 are ENHRY and SYGVKD. The CDR3 DNA reads TGTGCCATCAGACCCCCAGGGGGCACTGAAGCTTTCTTT. Encoded protein: CAIRPPGGTEAFF.

V and J are TRBV11-1 and TRBJ2-2; 8 nucleotides align to TRBD2. Per the germline V gene, CDR1 is SGHAT and CDR2 is FQDESV (reference sequence). The CDR3 is 16 amino acids. Trimming at V came to 3 bases and at J to 3 bases, leaving 6 bases not matched to a gene. CDR3 bases: TGTGCCAGCAGCTTTCCGGGGGGGATGCACACCGGGGAGCTGTTTTTT. Amino acids: CASSFPGGMHTGELFF.

This clone was observed once. The chain carries TRBV15 and TRBJ1-1; 7 positions match TRBD1. The CDR3 is made up of 16 amino acids. CDR1 and CDR2 (germline): LNHNV, YYDKDF (reference sequence). Trimming at V came to 5 bases and at J to 1 base, leaving 10 bases not matched to a gene. The DNA for the CDR3 is TGTGCCACCAGCGCAAACCCGGGACAGAGGAACACTGAAGCTTTCTTT. Amino acids: CATSANPGQRNTEAFF.

The chain recombines TRBV7-2 with TRBJ2-1; no clear D. Trimming removed 3 bases at V and 4 bases at J, with 10 bases between. The length of the CDR3 is 14 residues. Per the germline V gene, CDR1 is SGHTA and CDR2 is FQGNSA. The CDR3 coding sequence is TGTGCCAGCAGCTTGCCTATGCTATACAATGAGCAGTTCTTC. Amino acid sequence: CASSLPMLYNEQFF.

The chain has TRBV5-1 and TRBJ2-7, with D maybe TRBD2 (6 bases). The CDR3 loop spans 16 amino acids. Germline values: CDR1 SGHRS, CDR2 YFSETQ. V dropped 3 bases and J dropped 2 bases, with 18 bases sitting between them. The CDR3 region has the DNA TGCGCCAGCAGCTACCTAGCGACCCGCACGCCCTACGAGCAGTACTTC. Translating it yields CASSYLATRTPYEQYF.

The rearrangement links TRBV29-1 to TRBJ1-1, with 9 bases matching TRBD1. This CDR3 spans 13 amino acids. CDR1 and CDR2 from the germline V gene are SQVTM and ANQGSEA. V lost 7 bases, J lost 6 bases, and 9 bases stayed unmatched. The CDR3 bases are TGCAGCGGTCACAGGGGGCCGGATTCTGAAGCTTTCTTT. Protein: CSGHRGPDSEAFF.

This sequence joins TRBV25-1 and TRBJ1-3, with TRBD1 matching 10 bases. The V segment lost 5 bases and the J segment 4 bases; nucleotides outside the gene matches: 11. This CDR3 has 17 residues. Germline CDR1 MGHDK, CDR2 SYGVNS. The CDR3 bases are TGTGCCAGCAGTACCGCACCGGGACAGGGGAAAGGAAACACCATATATTTT. The encoded protein is CASSTAPGQGKGNTIYF.

This chain connects TRBV9 to TRBJ1-1; possibly TRBD1 for D (5 bases). In germline, CDR1 is SGDLS, CDR2 YYNGEE. V shed 0 bases and J shed 2 bases, with 5 bases lying between them. CDR3 length equals 13 residues. The CDR3 reads CASSVGTNTEAFF. For the CDR3, the DNA is TGTGCCAGCAGCGTAGGGACAAACACTGAAGCTTTCTTT. The full variable domain, its missing parts supplied by reference TRBV9 and TRBJ1-1, is DSGVTQTPKHLITATGQRVTLRCSPRSGDLSVYWYQQSLDQGLQFLIQYYNGEERAKGNILERFSAQQFPDLHSELNLSSLELGDSALYFCASSVGTNTEAFFGQGTRLTVV.